The T cell receptor beta chain described here comes from a study of T cell responses to AZD1222 COVID-19 vaccine. Study-level results: At study baseline, merely five or six AZD1222 recipients were seropositive. There were repertoire samples only from the period after the peak T cell response. Clonal diversity was possibly underestimated, and the donors were mostly white British, with more females.

Points on this clone: Its antigen remains unidentified.

TCRdb's copy holds only in-frame clones and misses some; the assay was immunoSEQ multiplex PCR. This sample carries about 50,000 clones, around 83% of them seen once, and the ten largest clones take 15% to 20%. Trimming removed 6 bases at V and 5 bases at J, with 14 bases between. CDR1 and CDR2 from the germline V gene are WSHSY and SAAADI. CDR3 length: 15 amino acids. The TCR comes from an adult in good health. This sequence joins TRBV10-2 and TRBJ1-6; D remains ambiguous. Here the sequenced sample was peripheral blood, taken on day 0 of MenACWY control vaccination. The CDR3 bases are TGCGCCAGCAGCGACGGCCGGTCGAATAATTCACCCCTCCACTTT. Its protein product is CASSDGRSNNSPLHF.